This T cell receptor (beta chain) came from a study of OX40 agonist ivuxolimab in advanced cancers. Overall study: Partial responses, seen in three patients, involved one hepatocellular carcinoma and two cutaneous melanomas.

Sequencing used immunoSEQ multiplex PCR; TCRdb keeps in-frame clones, though not all of them. The sample lists nearly 80,000 clones; approximately 80% were seen once. Overall study results and limits: Those patients achieving a partial response at 0.1-3.0 mg/kg showed among the lowest clonal expansion.

A remark on this clone: Its cognate antigen is unknown.

Germline values: CDR1 SGHTA, CDR2 FQGNSA. V shed 5 bases and J 1 base; nucleotides not matched to a gene: 6. The CDR3 runs to 16 residues. The chain carries TRBV7-2 and TRBJ2-3; 10 bases are shared with TRBD2. Sequenced here: CD4+ or CD8+ T cells sorted from blood, sampled in a trial of the OX40 agonist ivuxolimab. The sequence was collected from an adult with an advanced solid tumor such as melanoma, head and neck, liver or kidney cancer. CDR3 in DNA: TGTGCCAGCAGCCGTAGCGGGGGGACCGGCACAGATACGCAGTATTTT. Amino acid sequence: CASSRSGGTGTDTQYF.